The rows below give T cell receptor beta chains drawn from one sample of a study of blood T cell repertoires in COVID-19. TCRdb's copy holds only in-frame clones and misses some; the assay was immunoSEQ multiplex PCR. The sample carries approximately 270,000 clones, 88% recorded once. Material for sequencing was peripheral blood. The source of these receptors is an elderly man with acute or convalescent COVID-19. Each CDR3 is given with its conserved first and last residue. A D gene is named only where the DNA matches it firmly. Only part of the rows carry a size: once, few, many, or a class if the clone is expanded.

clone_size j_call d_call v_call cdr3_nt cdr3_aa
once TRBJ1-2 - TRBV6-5 TGTGCCAGCAGTTACTCCGGCGGCCACTATGGCTACACCTTC CASSYSGGHYGYTF
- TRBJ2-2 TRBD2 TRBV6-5 TGTGCCAGCAGGACTAGCGGGGAGAACACCGGGGAGCTGTTTTTT CASRTSGENTGELFF
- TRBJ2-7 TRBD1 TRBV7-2 TGTGCCAGCAGCTTAGTGCAGGGGGACTACGAGCAGTACTTC CASSLVQGDYEQYF
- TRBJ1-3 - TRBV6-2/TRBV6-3 TGTGCCAGCAGTTACTTCGGGACATCCTCTGGAAACACCATATATTTT CASSYFGTSSGNTIYF
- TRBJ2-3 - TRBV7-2 TGTGCCAGCAGCCTCGACTATTCTAGCACAGATACGCAGTATTTT CASSLDYSSTDTQYF
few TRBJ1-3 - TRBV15 TGTGCCACCAGCAGAGATGGAACAGACATAACTCTTACTGGAAACACCATATATTTT CATSRDGTDITLTGNTIYF
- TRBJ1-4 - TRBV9 TGTGCCAGCAGCGTAGCGGGGGGTAGGGCAAAACTGTTTTTT CASSVAGGRAKLFF
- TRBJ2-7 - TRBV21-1 TGTGCCAGCAGCCCCCCGGACCCGGACAGGGCAGCAAGCGAGCAGTACTTC CASSPPDPDRAASEQYF
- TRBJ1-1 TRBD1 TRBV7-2 TGTGCCAGCAGCTCCCAGGGGGATTGGACTGAAGCTTTCTTT CASSSQGDWTEAFF
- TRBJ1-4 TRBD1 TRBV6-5 TGTGCCACAATAAACAGGGGAGGTGTGGAAAAACTGTTTTTT CATINRGGVEKLFF
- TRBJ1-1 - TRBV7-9 TGTGCCAGCAGCTTAGTGGCGGAAAACACTGAAGCTTTCTTT CASSLVAENTEAFF
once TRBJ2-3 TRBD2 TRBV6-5 TGTGCCAGCAGCCTGACTAGCGGGATGACAGATACGCAGTATTTT CASSLTSGMTDTQYF
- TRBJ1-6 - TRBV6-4 TGTGCCAGCAGCCGGGACACCGATAATTCACCCCTCCACTTT CASSRDTDNSPLHF
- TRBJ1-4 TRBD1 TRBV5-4 TGTGCCAGCAGCCCGGACAGGAGAGGAAATGAAAAACTGTTTTTT CASSPDRRGNEKLFF
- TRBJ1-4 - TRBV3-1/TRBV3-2 TGTGCCAGCAGCCCGACAGGATCTAATGAAAAACTGTTTTTT CASSPTGSNEKLFF
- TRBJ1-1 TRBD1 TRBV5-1 TGCGCCAGCAGCTACACAGGGGGCGCGGCTGAAGCTTTCTTT CASSYTGGAAEAFF
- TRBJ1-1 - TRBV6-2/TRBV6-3 TGTGCCAGCAGTTACGCCAGAGGGACTGAAGCTTTCTTT CASSYARGTEAFF
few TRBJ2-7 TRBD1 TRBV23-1 TGCGCCAGCAGTCAATCCCCAGGGGGCTACGAGCAGTACTTC CASSQSPGGYEQYF
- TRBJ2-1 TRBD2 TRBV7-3 TGTGCCAGCAGGACGACTAGCGGGAGAGACAATGAGCAGTTCTTC CASRTTSGRDNEQFF
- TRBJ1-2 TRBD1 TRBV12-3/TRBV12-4 TGTGCCAGCAGGACAGGGGAAAACTATGGCTACACCTTC CASRTGENYGYTF
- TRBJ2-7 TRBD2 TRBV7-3 TGTGCCAGCAGCTTAGATCCAGCGGGGAACTCCTACGAGCAGTACTTC CASSLDPAGNSYEQYF
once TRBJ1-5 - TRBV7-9 TGTGCCAGCAGCTTAGGGACAGCGAGCAATCAGCCCCAGCATTTT CASSLGTASNQPQHF
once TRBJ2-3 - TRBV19 TGTGCCAGTACCAACGTAGGGGATTTTACAGATACGCAGTATTTT CASTNVGDFTDTQYF
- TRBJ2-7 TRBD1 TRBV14 TGTGCCAGCAGCCCCCGCCCCGGACAGGCCGGGTGGCAGTACTTC CASSPRPGQAGWQYF
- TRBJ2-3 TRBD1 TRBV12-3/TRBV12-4 TGTGCCAGCAGCGGACAGGCAAGAGATACGCAGTATTTT CASSGQARDTQYF
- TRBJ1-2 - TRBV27 TGTGCCAGCTGCTCCATCTCCCGGGGGGTCTATGGCTACACCTTC CASCSISRGVYGYTF
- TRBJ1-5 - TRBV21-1 TGTGCCAGCAGCGCCCAGGGGGATCAGCCCCAGCATTTT CASSAQGDQPQHF
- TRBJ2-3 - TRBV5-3 TGTGCCAGAAGCTTGGAGCAGGGCGCAGATACGCAGTATTTT CARSLEQGADTQYF
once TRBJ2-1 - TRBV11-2 TGTGCCAGCAGCTGGGGTGGGAGAGTCTCCTACAATGAGCAGTTCTTC CASSWGGRVSYNEQFF
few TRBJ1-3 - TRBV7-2 TGTGCCAGCAGATCGGACAGAACTGGAAACACCATATATTTT CASRSDRTGNTIYF
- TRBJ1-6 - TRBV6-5 TGTGCCAGCCGGCGGGGAGATAATTCACCCCTCCACTTT CASRRGDNSPLHF
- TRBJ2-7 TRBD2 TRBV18 TGTGCCAGCTCACCACCGAGCGGGACCTACGAGCAGTACTTC CASSPPSGTYEQYF
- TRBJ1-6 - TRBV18 TGTGCCAGCTCTGCGACTTATAATTCACCCCTCCACTTT CASSATYNSPLHF
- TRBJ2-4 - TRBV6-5 TGTGCCAGCAGTTACGGGGCGGGACCTCGGGGCATTCAGTACTTC CASSYGAGPRGIQYF
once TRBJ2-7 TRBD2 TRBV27 TGTGCCAGCAGTTCGGGACTAGTCTTGTCCTACGAGCAGTACTTC CASSSGLVLSYEQYF
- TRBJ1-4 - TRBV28 TGTGCCAGCGAGGCAGGCGGGGAAAAACTGTTTTTT CASEAGGEKLFF
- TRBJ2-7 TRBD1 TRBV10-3 TGTGCCATCAGTGAGGCTGGACTGGGGACAGGGGTTTGGGAGCAGTACTTC CAISEAGLGTGVWEQYF
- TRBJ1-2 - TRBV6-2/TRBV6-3 TGTGCCAGCAGTTACCGGAACTATGGCTACACCTTC CASSYRNYGYTF
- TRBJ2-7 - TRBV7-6 TGTGCCAGCAGCTTAGCGCGCGGTGGTAACTCCTACGAGCAGTACTTC CASSLARGGNSYEQYF
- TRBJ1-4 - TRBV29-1 TGCAGCGTGGGAGCGGCAACTAATGAAAAACTGTTTTTT CSVGAATNEKLFF
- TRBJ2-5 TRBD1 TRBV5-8 TGTGCCAGCAGCAAACGACAGGGACGAGAGACCCAGTACTTC CASSKRQGRETQYF